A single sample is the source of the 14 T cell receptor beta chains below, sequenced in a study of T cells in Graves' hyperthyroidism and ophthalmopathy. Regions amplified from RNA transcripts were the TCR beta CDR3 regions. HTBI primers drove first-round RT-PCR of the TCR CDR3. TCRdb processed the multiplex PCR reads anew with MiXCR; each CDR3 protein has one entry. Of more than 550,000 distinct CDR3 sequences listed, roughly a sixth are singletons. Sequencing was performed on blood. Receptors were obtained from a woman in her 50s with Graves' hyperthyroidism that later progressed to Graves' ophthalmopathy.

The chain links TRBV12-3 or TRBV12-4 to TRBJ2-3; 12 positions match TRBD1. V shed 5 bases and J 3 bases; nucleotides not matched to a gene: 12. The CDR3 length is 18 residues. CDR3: CASSPLYGTGGQTDTQYF. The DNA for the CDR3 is TGTGCCAGCAGTCCGCTGTATGGGACAGGGGGCCAGACAGATACGCAGTATTTT.

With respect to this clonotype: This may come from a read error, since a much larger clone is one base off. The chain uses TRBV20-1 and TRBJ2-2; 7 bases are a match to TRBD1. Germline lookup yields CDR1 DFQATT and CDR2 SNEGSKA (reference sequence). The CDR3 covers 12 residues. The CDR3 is CNAQGVAGELFF. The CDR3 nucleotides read TGCAATGCTCAGGGGGTCGCCGGGGAGCTGTTTTTT.

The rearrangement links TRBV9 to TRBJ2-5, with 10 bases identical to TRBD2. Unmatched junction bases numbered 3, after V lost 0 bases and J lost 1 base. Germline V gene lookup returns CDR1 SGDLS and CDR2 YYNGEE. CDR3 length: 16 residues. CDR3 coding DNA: TGTGCCAGCAGCGTAGTGGCTAGCGGGGGCCAAGAGACCCAGTACTTC. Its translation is CASSVVASGGQETQYF.

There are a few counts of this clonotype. CDR3 nucleotide sequence: TGCAGTGCTAGAGATAAAGGGGTCAATCAGCCCCAGCATTTT. It translates to CSARDKGVNQPQHF. This chain uses TRBV20-1 with TRBJ1-5, with D maybe TRBD1 (5 bases). The CDR3 has 14 residues. V was cut by 0 bases and J by 3 bases, with 9 bases left in between. CDR1 is DFQATT, CDR2 SNEGSKA, per germline (reference sequence).

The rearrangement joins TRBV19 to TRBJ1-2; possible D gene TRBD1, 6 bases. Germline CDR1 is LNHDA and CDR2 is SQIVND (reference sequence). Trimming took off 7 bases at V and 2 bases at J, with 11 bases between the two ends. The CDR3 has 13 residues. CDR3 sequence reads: CASTDRTNYGYTF. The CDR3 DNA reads TGTGCCAGTACCGACAGGACAAACTATGGCTACACCTTC.

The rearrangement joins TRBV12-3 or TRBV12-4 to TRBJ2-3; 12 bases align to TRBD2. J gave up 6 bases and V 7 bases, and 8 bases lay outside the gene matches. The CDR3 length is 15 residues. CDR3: CASTKLAGGGDTQYF. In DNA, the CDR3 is TGTGCCAGCACCAAACTAGCGGGGGGTGGTGATACGCAGTATTTT.

The CDR3 protein is CASSPAPDQPQHF. CDR3 sequence (DNA): TGTGCCAGCAGCCCGGCCCCTGACCAGCCCCAGCATTTT. The chain links TRBV7-3 to TRBJ1-5; D gene ambiguous. The CDR3 contains 13 residues. Germline CDR1 SGHTA, CDR2 FQGTGA. V was trimmed by 5 bases and J by 7 bases, leaving 12 bases between them.

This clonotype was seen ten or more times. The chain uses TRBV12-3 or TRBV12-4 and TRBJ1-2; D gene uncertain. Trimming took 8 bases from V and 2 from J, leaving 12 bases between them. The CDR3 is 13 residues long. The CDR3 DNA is TGTGCCAGCGGACCGGCAGCCAACTATGGCTACACCTTC. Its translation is CASGPAANYGYTF.

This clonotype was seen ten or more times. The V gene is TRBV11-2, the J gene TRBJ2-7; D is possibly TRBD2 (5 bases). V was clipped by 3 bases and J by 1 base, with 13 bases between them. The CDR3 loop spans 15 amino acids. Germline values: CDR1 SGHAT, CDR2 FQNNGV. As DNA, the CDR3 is TGTGCCAGCAGCTTTCAGAGTTCGGGATCCTACGAGCAGTACTTC. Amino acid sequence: CASSFQSSGSYEQYF.

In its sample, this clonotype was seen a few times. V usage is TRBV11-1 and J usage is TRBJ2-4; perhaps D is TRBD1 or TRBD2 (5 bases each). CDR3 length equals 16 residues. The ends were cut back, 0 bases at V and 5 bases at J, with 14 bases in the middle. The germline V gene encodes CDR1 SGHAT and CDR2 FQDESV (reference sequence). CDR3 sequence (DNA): TGTGCCAGCAGCTTAGCGCCGGCAGGGAGTCAAAACATTCAGTACTTC. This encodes CASSLAPAGSQNIQYF. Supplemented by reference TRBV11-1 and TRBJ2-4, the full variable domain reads EAEVAQSPRYKITEKSQAVAFWCDPISGHATLYWYRQILGQGPELLVQFQDESVVDDSQLPKDRFSAERLKGVDSTLKIQPAELGDSAMYLCASSLAPAGSQNIQYFGAGTRLSVL.

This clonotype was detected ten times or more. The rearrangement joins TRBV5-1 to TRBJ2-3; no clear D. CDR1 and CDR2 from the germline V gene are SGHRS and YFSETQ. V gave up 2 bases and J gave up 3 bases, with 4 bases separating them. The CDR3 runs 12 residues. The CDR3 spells CASSFGTDTQYF. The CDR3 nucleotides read TGCGCCAGCAGCTTTGGGACAGATACGCAGTATTTT.

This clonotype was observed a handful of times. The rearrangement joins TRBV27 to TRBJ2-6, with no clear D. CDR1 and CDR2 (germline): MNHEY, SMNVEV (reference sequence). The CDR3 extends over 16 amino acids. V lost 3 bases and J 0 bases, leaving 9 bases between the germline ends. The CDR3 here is CASSLQWPSGANVLTF. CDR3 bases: TGTGCCAGCAGTTTGCAGTGGCCCTCTGGGGCCAACGTCCTGACTTTC.

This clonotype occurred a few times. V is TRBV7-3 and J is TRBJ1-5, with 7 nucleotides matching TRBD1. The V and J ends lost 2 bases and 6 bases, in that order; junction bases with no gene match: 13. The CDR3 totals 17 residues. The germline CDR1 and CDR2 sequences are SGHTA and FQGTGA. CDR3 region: CASSLFPHSGGGQPQHF. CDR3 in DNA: TGTGCCAGCAGCTTATTCCCCCATTCAGGGGGAGGTCAGCCCCAGCATTTT.

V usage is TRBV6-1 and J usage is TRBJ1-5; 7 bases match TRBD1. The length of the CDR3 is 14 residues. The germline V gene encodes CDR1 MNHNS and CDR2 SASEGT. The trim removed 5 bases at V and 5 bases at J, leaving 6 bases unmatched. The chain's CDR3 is CASSSTGEYQPQHF. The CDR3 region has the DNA TGTGCCAGCAGTTCAACAGGGGAATATCAGCCCCAGCATTTT.